These 17 T cell receptor beta chains originate from one sample sequenced in a study of early T cells in non-severe SARS-CoV-2 infection (dated by TCRdb to about 2021). Libraries were built with 5' RACE. TCRdb shows the sequencer as NextSeq 500. The public reads were reprocessed in TCRdb via fastp at Q25 and MiXCR, keeping in-frame beta chains. Merged by CDR3 protein, the rows form single entries marked with the most common genes and DNA. The sample table contains 25,000 to 35,000 distinct CDR3 sequences; only one count was recorded for 5% to 7% of them. The ten largest clones take up about a fifth of the sample. Material for sequencing was whole blood. The receptors were sampled from an adult who was a healthcare worker with PCR-confirmed SARS-CoV-2 infection or an uninfected control (not recorded which).

By sample share, this clonotype is medium-sized. The chain carries TRBV6-2 or TRBV6-3 and TRBJ1-5, with D unclear. CDR3 length equals 15 residues. Germline V gene lookup returns CDR1 MNHEY and CDR2 SVGEGT. V lost 4 bases to trimming and J lost 3 bases, with 13 bases between them. The DNA of the CDR3 is TGTGCCAGCAGTTCTTTACTCAGGAACAATCAGCCCCAGCATTTT. Its protein product is CASSSLLRNNQPQHF.

This clonotype was observed many times. The chain links TRBV7-9 to TRBJ2-4; no firm D call. In germline, CDR1 is SEHNR, CDR2 FQNEAQ (reference sequence). Trimming removed 1 base at V and 7 bases at J, with 5 bases between. The CDR3 runs to 12 residues. The CDR3 protein is CASSLGSNIQYF. CDR3 sequence (DNA): TGTGCCAGCAGCTTAGGATCTAACATTCAGTACTTC.

This clonotype was seen repeatedly, ten times or more. CDR3 sequence: CASRVGTGDGYTF. The CDR3, as DNA: TGTGCCAGCAGAGTCGGGACAGGGGATGGCTACACCTTC. The gene calls are TRBV12-3 or TRBV12-4 and TRBJ1-2; 10 bases line up with TRBD1. Trimming took 6 bases from V and 6 from J; bases not matched to a gene: 4. The CDR3 consists of 13 residues.

This clonotype was observed a handful of times. The rearrangement uses TRBV10-2 and TRBJ1-2; D remains ambiguous. CDR1 is WSHSY, CDR2 SAAADI, per germline. The CDR3 covers 11 residues. V was trimmed by 10 bases and J by 8 bases, leaving 14 bases between them. The CDR3 reads CATLRTAGYTF. Here the CDR3 DNA reads TGCGCCACTCTCAGAACGGCCGGCTACACCTTC.

This clonotype appeared many times. This rearrangement joins TRBV2 to TRBJ2-3; either TRBD1 or TRBD2 may fit D (5 bases each). Trimming cost V 8 bases and J 2 bases, with 8 bases left between them. Looked up from germline, CDR1 is SNHLY and CDR2 is FYNNEI. The CDR3 has 12 amino acids. The CDR3 DNA reads as TGTGCCAGCGGGGGTGTCACAGATACGCAGTATTTT. This sequence encodes CASGGVTDTQYF.

This rearrangement joins TRBV7-2 to TRBJ2-7; 8 bases are a match to TRBD2. The CDR3 spans 15 residues. J lost 2 bases, V lost 3 bases, and 6 bases had no gene match. CDR1 and CDR2 from the germline V gene are SGHTA and FQGNSA. The DNA of the CDR3 is TGTGCCAGCAGCTTTCAAGCGGGGGCCGCCTACGAGCAGTACTTC. Protein: CASSFQAGAAYEQYF.

In nucleotides, the CDR3 is TGCAGTGCTACGACAGGGACCAGGGACATTCAGTACTTC. Its translation: CSATTGTRDIQYF. The chain links TRBV20-1 to TRBJ2-4, with 7 bases aligning to TRBD1. Losses at the gene ends were 4 bases for V and 8 bases for J; bases not matched to a gene: 8. Germline V lookup: CDR1 DFQATT, CDR2 SNEGSKA (reference sequence). The CDR3 has 13 amino acids.

In its sample, this clonotype was seen a few times. This chain uses TRBV6-2 or TRBV6-3 with TRBJ1-1; no clear D. The CDR3 loop spans 11 amino acids. Germline V gene lookup returns CDR1 MNHEY and CDR2 SVGEGT. Trimming removed 2 bases at V and 10 bases at J, with 8 bases between. The CDR3 sequence: CASSYMVVAFF. CDR3 sequence (DNA): TGTGCCAGCAGTTACATGGTGGTAGCTTTCTTT.

This clonotype was found many times. The chain employs TRBV7-9 and TRBJ2-3, with 9 bases matching TRBD1. V lost 3 bases and J lost 3; bases outside the gene matches: 7. Germline assignment: CDR1 SEHNR and CDR2 FQNEAQ (reference sequence). The CDR3 consists of 16 residues. The CDR3 reads CASSFARDRVTDTQYF. The CDR3 DNA sequence: TGTGCCAGCAGCTTCGCCCGGGACAGGGTTACAGATACGCAGTATTTT.

This clonotype came up many times. V usage is TRBV7-3 and J usage is TRBJ2-3, with unresolved D. Germline-derived CDR1 and CDR2 are SGHTA and FQGTGA. Deletions cut 5 bases from V and 5 bases from J, with 8 bases between. The CDR3 totals 12 residues. The CDR3 loop reads CASSPTRDTQYF. CDR3 nucleotide sequence: TGTGCCAGCAGCCCAACCCGAGATACGCAGTATTTT.

The chain links TRBV11-3 to TRBJ2-7; D remains unclear. Germline V CDR1 and CDR2: SGHNT, YENEEA. The CDR3 is made up of 14 amino acids. Trimming took off 4 bases at V and 3 bases at J, with 13 bases between the two ends. This chain's CDR3 is CASSSRLARYEQYF. In nucleotides, the CDR3 is TGTGCCAGCAGCTCTCGGTTGGCCCGCTACGAGCAGTACTTC.

This clonotype was detected only a few times. The rearrangement uses TRBV10-2 and TRBJ2-7, with 7 bases that match TRBD2. CDR1 WSHSY and CDR2 SAAADI come from the germline V gene. V lost 2 bases to trimming and J lost 1 base; unmatched junction nucleotides: 2. The CDR3 runs to 14 residues. The CDR3 loop is CASSERGGSYEQYF. For the CDR3, the DNA is TGCGCCAGCAGTGAGAGGGGAGGGTCCTACGAGCAGTACTTC.

This clonotype has at least ten counts. The rearrangement links TRBV6-1 to TRBJ1-2, with 7 bases identical to TRBD1. J gave up 5 bases and V 7 bases, and 16 bases lay outside the gene matches. In germline, CDR1 is MNHNS, CDR2 SASEGT. The CDR3 has 16 residues. CDR3 DNA sequence: TGTGCCAGCACTCAAGAAGGGACAGATCTGGCATATGGCTACACCTTC. Its protein is CASTQEGTDLAYGYTF.

The J gene is TRBJ2-7, the V gene TRBV18; 9 nucleotides align to TRBD1. The CDR3 covers 15 residues. Per the germline V gene, CDR1 is KGHSH and CDR2 is LQKENI. V gave up 3 bases and J gave up 4 bases; unmatched junction bases: 7. CDR3 amino acids: CASSPPQGQGYEQYF. In DNA form, the CDR3 reads TGTGCCAGCTCACCGCCCCAGGGACAGGGTTACGAGCAGTACTTC.

This clonotype was seen many times. The chain employs TRBV11-2 and TRBJ2-7; TRBD2 agrees at 12 bases. The length of the CDR3 is 14 residues. After removal of 3 bases from V and 4 bases from J, the junction contained 1 base not matched to a gene. The germline CDR1 and CDR2 sequences are SGHAT and FQNNGV. The CDR3 is CASSFTSGGYEQYF. CDR3 DNA sequence: TGTGCCAGCAGCTTTACTAGCGGGGGGTACGAGCAGTACTTC.

V gene TRBV5-1 combines with J gene TRBJ1-1; no clear D gene. The CDR3 has 14 amino acids. V lost 2 bases, J lost 0 bases, and 8 bases lay in between. CDR1 is SGHRS, CDR2 YFSETQ, per germline. The CDR3 sequence: CASSLLWMNTEAFF. Written as DNA, the CDR3 is TGCGCCAGCAGCTTACTTTGGATGAACACTGAAGCTTTCTTT.

This clonotype was picked up many times. V gene TRBV18 combines with J gene TRBJ2-7; D uncertain. The germline gives CDR1 KGHSH, CDR2 LQKENI. The V gene lost 3 bases and the J gene lost 6 bases, with 12 bases spanning the gap. This CDR3 is 13 amino acids long. CDR3 protein: CASSPPSAVEQYF. In DNA, the CDR3 is TGTGCCAGCTCACCCCCCTCGGCAGTCGAGCAGTACTTC.